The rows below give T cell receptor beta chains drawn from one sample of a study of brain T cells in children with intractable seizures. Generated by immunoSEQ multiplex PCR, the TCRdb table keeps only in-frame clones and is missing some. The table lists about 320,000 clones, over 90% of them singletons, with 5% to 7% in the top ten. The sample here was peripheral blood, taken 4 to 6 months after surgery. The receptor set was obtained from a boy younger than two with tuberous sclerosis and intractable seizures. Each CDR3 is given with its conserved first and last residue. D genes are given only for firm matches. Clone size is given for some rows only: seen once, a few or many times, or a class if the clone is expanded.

TGTGCCAGTGGATTAAAGACCCAGTACTTC,CASGLKTQYF,TRBJ2-5,TRBV19,NA,NA
TGTGCCGCCAAGACTAGCGGGGGGGCATATACGCAGTATTTT,CAAKTSGGAYTQYF,TRBJ2-3,TRBV2,TRBD2,NA
TGTGCCAGCAGTAAGAGCGGGATCTACAATGAGCAGTTCTTC,CASSKSGIYNEQFF,TRBJ2-1,TRBV6-5,TRBD2,NA
TGTGCCAGCAGTTTAGGGGTCGAGCAGTACTTC,CASSLGVEQYF,TRBJ2-7,TRBV12-3/TRBV12-4,NA,NA
TGTGCCAGCAGTTCCTTATCGCTAGCCAAAAACATTCAGTACTTC,CASSSLSLAKNIQYF,TRBJ2-4,TRBV27,NA,NA
TGTGCCACCAGTGACCATATCGGACGGAGCGGAGCTTTCTTT,CATSDHIGRSGAFF,TRBJ1-1,TRBV24-1,NA,NA
TGTGCCAGCAGCCGTACCCCCAGCTCCTATAATTCACCCCTCCACTTT,CASSRTPSSYNSPLHF,TRBJ1-6,TRBV14,NA,NA
TGTGCCAGCAGCTACAGGGGAAAGGGACAGCCCCAGCATTTT,CASSYRGKGQPQHF,TRBJ1-5,TRBV13,TRBD1,NA
TGTGCCAGCAGCGCCCCCGCTGAAAATGAGCAGTTCTTC,CASSAPAENEQFF,TRBJ2-1,TRBV13,NA,NA
TGTGCCAGCAGTCCTGGGGTGGCTGAAGCTTTCTTT,CASSPGVAEAFF,TRBJ1-1,TRBV11-2,NA,NA
TGTGCCAGTAGTATAGGACAGAGCAATCAGCCCCAGCATTTT,CASSIGQSNQPQHF,TRBJ1-5,TRBV19,NA,NA
TGTGCCAGCAGTGCCCCCGACAGCCAGGTCATGGATGAAGCTTTCTTT,CASSAPDSQVMDEAFF,TRBJ1-1,TRBV2,NA,NA
TGCGCCAGCAGACCGTTACAGGGTTCCACTGAAGCTTTCTTT,CASRPLQGSTEAFF,TRBJ1-1,TRBV5-1,NA,NA
TGTGCCAGTAGTCCAGGGACCTACGAGCAGTACTTC,CASSPGTYEQYF,TRBJ2-7,TRBV19,NA,NA
TGTGCCAGCAGTTACCCCGGTCGGAGGGCCTACGAGCAGTACTTC,CASSYPGRRAYEQYF,TRBJ2-7,TRBV6-6,NA,NA
TGTGCCAGCAGCTGGGGGGAAGGGGGTCACTATGGCTACACCTTC,CASSWGEGGHYGYTF,TRBJ1-2,TRBV9,NA,NA
TGTGCCAGCAGTCCAGGGGGGGATCAGCCCCAGCATTTT,CASSPGGDQPQHF,TRBJ1-5,TRBV12-3/TRBV12-4,TRBD1,NA
TGTGCCAGCAGCTTGGAGGGGGGACAGGGTTACGGCCTGGCGGGCTACACCTTC,CASSLEGGQGYGLAGYTF,TRBJ1-2,TRBV5-4,TRBD1,NA
TGTGCCAGCAGCTTAGGGCGGGGGGGGCGGCTCGAGCAGTACTTC,CASSLGRGGRLEQYF,TRBJ2-7,TRBV7-2,TRBD2,once
TGTGCCAGCAGCCCCACGGAGGGGCTAGCGGGCTACAATGAGCAGTTCTTC,CASSPTEGLAGYNEQFF,TRBJ2-1,TRBV7-3,TRBD2,NA
TGTGCCAGCGGGCGGGCCGGGGAGCTGTTTTTT,CASGRAGELFF,TRBJ2-2,TRBV28,NA,NA
TGTGCCAGCAGCTCGGACAGGAATCAGCCCCAGCATTTT,CASSSDRNQPQHF,TRBJ1-5,TRBV11-3,TRBD1,NA
TGTGCCAGCTCACCCTCGGCCTCCTACGAGCAGTACTTC,CASSPSASYEQYF,TRBJ2-7,TRBV18,NA,NA
TGCGCCAGCAGCTTGCGGGGACTAGCCAAAGAGCAGTTCTTC,CASSLRGLAKEQFF,TRBJ2-1,TRBV5-1,TRBD2,NA
TGTGCCAGTTCCGGGACAGGGCACAACAATGAGCAGTTCTTC,CASSGTGHNNEQFF,TRBJ2-1,TRBV5-5,TRBD1,NA
TGTGCCAGCAGCAGGAGACAGGGGGTACTCTCCTACGAGCAGTACTTC,CASSRRQGVLSYEQYF,TRBJ2-7,TRBV27,TRBD1,NA
TGTGCCAGCAGCTTAGCGGTGATTGACAGCAACTATGGCTACACCTTC,CASSLAVIDSNYGYTF,TRBJ1-2,TRBV7-2,NA,NA